This T cell receptor beta chain was profiled in a study of blood T cell repertoires in COVID-19 (TCRdb year 2020). About the full investigation: The collaborator samples originated in the United States, Italy and Spain and spanned the acute and convalescent phases of COVID-19. Subjects who had been exposed to COVID-19, were actively infected with it, or had recovered from it provided the deeply sampled blood TCRbeta repertoires that made up the dataset. The prospective study material was composed of cDNA or gDNA derived from T cells, B-cell-depleted T cells, or PBMCs. The repertoires were made available in a free public database intended to serve as a resource for research on the immune response to SARS-CoV-2. HLA class I and class II types, where available, came from metadata supplied by the sample provider rather than from assay-based typing. The samples were drawn from two sources: the first 160 participants of the ongoing ImmuneRACE study, and 950 to 1,500 subjects contributed by 6 global collaborators. Sample metadata almost always included a de-identified subject ID, COVID-19 status, age in years and sex.

On this clone itself: Its antigen has not been determined. One base away there is no much larger clone; base qualities are not given.

Enrolling through a virtual design, the prospective study's participants ranged in age from roughly 18 to 100 years and lived across 24 United States geographic areas. To assign participants to cohorts, the prospective study relied on clinical history that participants themselves reported in a screening survey and a study questionnaire. In the prospective study, whole blood, serum and a nasopharyngeal or oropharyngeal swab were collected from each participant by mobile phlebotomists. Participants in the prospective study had the option to provide additional blood draws and questionnaires over an approximately 2-month period. Prospective study blood samples were shipped either frozen or at room temperature before DNA extraction. Here V drops 6 bases and J drops 1 base, and the junction holds 2 bases not matched to any gene. Via the germline V gene (reference sequence), CDR1 is LNHDA and CDR2 SQIVND. Measured from the cysteine to the phenylalanine, the CDR3 is 14 residues long. CDR3 DNA is the only sequence kept; it has 42 bases, read in frame from the first base.

On the study overall, not on this receptor specifically: How much clinical and demographic metadata was included differed by source and by participant, and the metadata was provided uncurated.

The immunoSEQ Assay, a bias-controlled multiplex PCR, was used to amplify TCRbeta CDR3 regions from genomic DNA. Processing in the source paper ran as follows. Within the assay, amplification of reference gene primers was used to estimate how many nucleated cells each sample contained. Sequence reads were collapsed and filtered to measure the absolute abundance of every unique TCRbeta CDR3 rearrangement. For each sample, productive Simpson clonality was calculated as the square root of Simpson's diversity index over productive rearrangements. The immuneACCESS repertoire file appears here via TCRdb, limited to in-frame rearrangements. These files lack a portion of the clones; in checked studies, under half of the deficit traces to unresolved V genes, and the cause of the others is not known. That table is the source of V, J and clone size, and D and trimming were worked out from the DNA. The sample yields 400,000 to 550,000 clones; about 85% were counted once. In total, the top ten clones hold approximately 2% of the sample.

The sequence links TRBV19 to TRBJ2-3, with 9 junctional bases fitting TRBD2. Sequenced material: PBMCs or T cells enriched from blood (not recorded which). The receptor was isolated from a young woman with acute COVID-19. The nucleotides read TGTGCCAGTAGGGGCGGGGGGGGCACAGATACGCAGTATTTT. Translated, it reads CASRGGGGTDTQYF.